Presented here are 13 T cell receptor beta chains from one specimen sequenced in a study of T cells after yellow fever vaccination. MiXCR, applied by TCRdb to the 5' RACE reads, yields one record per CDR3 protein. Among 130,000 or so distinct CDR3 sequences listed, 15% were seen once. Sequenced material: CD8+ T cells sorted from PBMCs, taken 5 days after the yellow fever booster vaccination. The receptors were sampled from a man aged 18 to 35 who received the YFV17D yellow fever vaccine.

The V gene is TRBV7-9, the J gene TRBJ2-3; no firm D call. The V end lost 7 bases, the J end lost 4 bases, and 18 bases lay between the germline ends. The CDR3 runs to 15 residues. Germline V CDR1 and CDR2: SEHNR, FQNEAQ (reference sequence). The CDR3 loop reads CASIPGPRVADTQYF. Written as DNA, the CDR3 is TGTGCCAGCATCCCTGGCCCTAGGGTAGCAGATACGCAGTATTTT.

The J gene is TRBJ2-5, the V gene TRBV10-3; D not resolved. Germline lookup yields CDR1 ENHRY and CDR2 SYGVKD. Trimming took off 5 bases at V and 2 bases at J, with 12 bases between the two ends. The CDR3 loop spans 14 amino acids. The chain's CDR3 is CAISWNELQETQYF. The CDR3 region has the DNA TGTGCCATCAGTTGGAACGAACTACAAGAGACCCAGTACTTC.

V usage is TRBV20-1 and J usage is TRBJ2-1, with a possible D match to TRBD2 (6 bases). V was cut by 6 bases and J by 4 bases, with 22 bases left in between. This CDR3 has 16 amino acids. Germline loops: CDR1 DFQATT, CDR2 SNEGSKA (reference sequence). CDR3 sequence: CSAPHLPAGGYNEQFF. The CDR3 nucleotides read TGCAGTGCCCCGCACCTGCCAGCGGGCGGTTACAATGAGCAGTTCTTC.

This chain joins TRBV6-5 and TRBJ1-5, with D uncertain. Trimming took off 6 bases at V and 9 bases at J, with 6 bases between the two ends. The CDR3 runs to 10 residues. CDR1 and CDR2 (germline): MNHEY, SVGAGI. DNA of the CDR3: TGTGCCAGCAGAACCCCGCCCCAGCATTTT. Translating gives CASRTPPQHF.

This clonotype came up a few times. CDR3 bases: TGTGCCAGCAGCTACGGAGGAAACACCATATATTTT. Translated, it gives CASSYGGNTIYF. The chain links TRBV11-2 to TRBJ1-3; no clear D. Between the trimmed V and J ends, which lost 4 bases and 4 bases, there was a span of 5 bases. The germline V gene encodes CDR1 SGHAT and CDR2 FQNNGV. The CDR3 has 12 residues.

The V gene is TRBV12-3 or TRBV12-4, the J gene TRBJ2-1; D is unclear. Trimming shortened V by 5 bases and J by 5 bases, and 7 bases separated the two germline ends. The CDR3 is made up of 12 amino acids. The CDR3 reads CASSPVHNEQFF. CDR3 in DNA: TGTGCCAGCAGTCCGGTCCACAATGAGCAGTTCTTC.

This sequence joins TRBV5-1 and TRBJ1-5; D call uncertain. This CDR3 has 15 residues. The germline V gene encodes CDR1 SGHRS and CDR2 YFSETQ. V dropped 1 base and J dropped 0 bases, with 8 bases sitting between them. The CDR3 DNA reads TGCGCCAGCAGCTTGTTGGGTTTTAGCAATCAGCCCCAGCATTTT. It is translated as CASSLLGFSNQPQHF.

This chain joins TRBV27 and TRBJ2-5, with unresolved D. Trimming shortened V by 0 bases and J by 1 base, and 6 bases separated the two germline ends. This CDR3 contains 14 residues. Looked up from germline, CDR1 is MNHEY and CDR2 is SMNVEV (reference sequence). Written as DNA, the CDR3 is TGTGCCAGCAGTTTATCCGGGTTCCAAGAGACCCAGTACTTC. This codes for CASSLSGFQETQYF.

This clonotype was seen only a few times. Written as DNA, the CDR3 is TGTGCCAGCAGTAGGGTGGGGGCGGTCTATGTGACCCAGTACTTC. Encoded protein: CASSRVGAVYVTQYF. The chain combines TRBV6-5 with TRBJ2-5; D is perhaps TRBD1 (6 bases). This CDR3 spans 15 amino acids. V lost 5 bases to trimming and J lost 7 bases, with 20 bases between them. Germline lookup yields CDR1 MNHEY and CDR2 SVGAGI.

The chain uses TRBV7-9 and TRBJ1-4, with D tentatively TRBD1 (6 bases). V was trimmed by 5 bases and J by 6 bases, leaving 19 bases between them. This CDR3 spans 16 amino acids. The germline CDR1 and CDR2 sequences are SEHNR and FQNEAQ (reference sequence). This CDR3 reads CASSNSLGAPDEKLFF. The CDR3 DNA follows: TGTGCCAGCAGCAATTCTTTGGGGGCGCCGGATGAAAAACTGTTTTTT.

The chain couples TRBV6-5 to TRBJ1-2, with TRBD1 identical over 8 bases. J gave up 7 bases and V 5 bases, and 3 bases lay outside the gene matches. Germline CDR1 MNHEY, CDR2 SVGAGI. The CDR3 spans 12 residues. CDR3 region: CASSQGAVGYTF. The DNA of the CDR3 is TGTGCCAGCAGTCAGGGGGCCGTTGGCTACACCTTC.

The J gene is TRBJ2-3, the V gene TRBV6-6; 12 positions match TRBD2. Germline-derived CDR1 and CDR2 are MNHNY and SVGAGI (reference sequence). The J segment lost 0 bases and the V segment lost 0 bases, leaving 10 bases of the junction unmatched. This CDR3 comprises 20 residues. DNA of the CDR3: TGTGCCAGCAGTTACTCCACGCGCTTACTAGCGGGGGGCAGCACAGATACGCAGTATTTT. Translating it yields CASSYSTRLLAGGSTDTQYF.

In nucleotides, the CDR3 is TGTGCCAGCAGTTACTCTAGGGGACTCCACGAGCAGTACTTC. This sequence encodes CASSYSRGLHEQYF. The chain combines TRBV6-5 with TRBJ2-7; possible D gene TRBD2, 6 bases. The length of the CDR3 is 14 residues. Germline lookup yields CDR1 MNHEY and CDR2 SVGAGI. Trimming shortened V by 0 bases and J by 5 bases, and 11 bases separated the two germline ends.